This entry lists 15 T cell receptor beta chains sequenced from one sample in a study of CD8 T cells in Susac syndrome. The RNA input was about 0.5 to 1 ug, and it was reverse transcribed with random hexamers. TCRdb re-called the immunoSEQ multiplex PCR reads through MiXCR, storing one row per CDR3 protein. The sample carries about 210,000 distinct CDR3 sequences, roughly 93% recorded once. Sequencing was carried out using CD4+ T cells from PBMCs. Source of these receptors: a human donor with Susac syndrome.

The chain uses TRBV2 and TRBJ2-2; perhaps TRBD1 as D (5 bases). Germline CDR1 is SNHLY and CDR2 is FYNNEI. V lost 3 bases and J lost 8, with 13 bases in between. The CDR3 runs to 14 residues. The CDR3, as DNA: TGTGCCAGCAGTGATCAAAGGGGTGGGGGGGAGCTGTTTTTT. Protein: CASSDQRGGGELFF.

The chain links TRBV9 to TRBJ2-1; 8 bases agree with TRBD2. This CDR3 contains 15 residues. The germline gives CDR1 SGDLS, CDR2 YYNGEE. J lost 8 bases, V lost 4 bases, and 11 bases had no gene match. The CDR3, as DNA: TGTGCCAGCAGCCCCTTCCCCAGCGGGGGTTATGAGCAGTTCTTC. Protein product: CASSPFPSGGYEQFF.

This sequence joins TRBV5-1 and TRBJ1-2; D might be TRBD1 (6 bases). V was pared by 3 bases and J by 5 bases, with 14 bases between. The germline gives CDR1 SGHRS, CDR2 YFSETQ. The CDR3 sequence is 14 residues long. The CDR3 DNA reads TGCGCCAGCAGCTCACAGGGCATCGGGTATGGCTACACCTTC. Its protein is CASSSQGIGYGYTF.

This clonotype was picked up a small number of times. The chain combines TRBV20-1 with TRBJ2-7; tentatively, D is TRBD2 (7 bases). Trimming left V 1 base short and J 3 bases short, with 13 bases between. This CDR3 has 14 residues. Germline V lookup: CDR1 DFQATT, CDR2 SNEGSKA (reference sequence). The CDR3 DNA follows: TGCAGTGCTAGAGCGCGAGGGGGGGACTACGAGCAGTACTTC. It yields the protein CSARARGGDYEQYF.

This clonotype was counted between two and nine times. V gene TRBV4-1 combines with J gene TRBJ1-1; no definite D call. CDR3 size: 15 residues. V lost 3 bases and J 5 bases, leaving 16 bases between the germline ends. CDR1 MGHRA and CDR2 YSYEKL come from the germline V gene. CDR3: CASSQTEHLRTEAFF. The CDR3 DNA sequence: TGCGCCAGCAGCCAGACGGAACACCTGAGGACTGAAGCTTTCTTT.

This CDR3 reads CATSDGGVPNEKLFF. As DNA, the CDR3 is TGTGCCACCAGTGATGGGGGGGTGCCTAATGAAAAACTGTTTTTT. J is TRBJ1-4 and V is TRBV24-1; D possibly corresponds to TRBD1 (5 bases). Germline assignment: CDR1 KGHDR and CDR2 SFDVKD. V was trimmed by 3 bases and J by 3 bases, leaving 10 bases between them. This CDR3 spans 15 amino acids.

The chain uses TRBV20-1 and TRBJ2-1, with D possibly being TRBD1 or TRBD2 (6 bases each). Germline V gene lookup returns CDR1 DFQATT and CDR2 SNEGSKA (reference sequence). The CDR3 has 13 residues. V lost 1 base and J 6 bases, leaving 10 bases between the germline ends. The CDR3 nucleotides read TGCAGTGCTAGAGTCCGGGGGCCCAATGAGCAGTTCTTC. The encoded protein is CSARVRGPNEQFF.

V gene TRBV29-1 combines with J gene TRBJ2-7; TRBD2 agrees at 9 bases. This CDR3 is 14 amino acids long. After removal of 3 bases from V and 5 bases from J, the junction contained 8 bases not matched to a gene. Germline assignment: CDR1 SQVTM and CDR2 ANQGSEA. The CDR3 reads CSVDGLAGSDEQYF. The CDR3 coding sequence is TGCAGCGTTGATGGGCTAGCGGGGTCAGACGAGCAGTACTTC.

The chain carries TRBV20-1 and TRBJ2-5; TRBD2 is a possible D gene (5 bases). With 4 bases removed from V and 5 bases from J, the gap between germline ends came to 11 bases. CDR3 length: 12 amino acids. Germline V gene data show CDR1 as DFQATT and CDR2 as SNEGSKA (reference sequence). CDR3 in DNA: TGCAGTGCTACGGAGGTGGGGGAGACCCAGTACTTC. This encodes CSATEVGETQYF.

Written as DNA, the CDR3 is TGTGCCAGCAGTGGGACCGTGAGCTCCTATAATTCACCCCTCCACTTT. Its translation is CASSGTVSSYNSPLHF. V and J are TRBV6-2 or TRBV6-3 and TRBJ1-6, with a weak D call TRBD1 (5 bases). The CDR3 length is 16 residues. The V gene's germline CDR1 is MNHEY and CDR2 SVGEGT. V dropped 5 bases and J dropped 0 bases, with 11 bases sitting between them.

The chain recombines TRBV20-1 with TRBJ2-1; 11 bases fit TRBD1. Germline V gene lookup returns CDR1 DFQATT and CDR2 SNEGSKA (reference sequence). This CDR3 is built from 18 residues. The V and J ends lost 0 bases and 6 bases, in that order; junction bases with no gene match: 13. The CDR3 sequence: CSARDFQRDRGSLNEQFF. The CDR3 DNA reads TGCAGTGCTAGAGATTTTCAGCGGGACAGGGGGTCCCTCAATGAGCAGTTCTTC.

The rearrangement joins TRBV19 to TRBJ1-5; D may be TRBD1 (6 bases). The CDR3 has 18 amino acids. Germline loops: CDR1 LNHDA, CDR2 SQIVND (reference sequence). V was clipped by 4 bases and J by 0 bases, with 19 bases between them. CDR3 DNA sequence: TGTGCCAGTAGTACTCGACGGGGGGCAGGGGATAGCAATCAGCCCCAGCATTTT. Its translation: CASSTRRGAGDSNQPQHF. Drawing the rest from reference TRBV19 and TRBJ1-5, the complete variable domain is DGGITQSPKYLFRKEGQNVTLSCEQNLNHDAMYWYRQDPGQGLRLIYYSQIVNDFQKGDIAEGYSVSREKKESFPLTVTSAQKNPTAFYLCASSTRRGAGDSNQPQHFGDGTRLSIL.

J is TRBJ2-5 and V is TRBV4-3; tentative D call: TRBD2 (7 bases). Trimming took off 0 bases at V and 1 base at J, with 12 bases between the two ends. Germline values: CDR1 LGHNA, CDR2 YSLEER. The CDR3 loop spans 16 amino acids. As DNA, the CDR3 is TGCGCCAGCAGCCAAGATGCGGGGGCTATCCAAGAGACCCAGTACTTC. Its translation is CASSQDAGAIQETQYF.

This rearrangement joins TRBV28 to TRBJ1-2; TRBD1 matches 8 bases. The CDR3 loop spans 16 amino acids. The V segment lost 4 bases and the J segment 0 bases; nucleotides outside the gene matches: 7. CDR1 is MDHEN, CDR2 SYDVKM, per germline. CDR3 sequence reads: CASSSFGQGANYGYTF. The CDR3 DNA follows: TGTGCCAGCAGTTCTTTCGGACAGGGAGCTAACTATGGCTACACCTTC.

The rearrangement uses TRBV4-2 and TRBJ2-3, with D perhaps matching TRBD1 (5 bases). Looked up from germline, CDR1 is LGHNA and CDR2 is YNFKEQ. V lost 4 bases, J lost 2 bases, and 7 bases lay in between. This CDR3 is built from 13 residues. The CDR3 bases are TGTGCCAGCAGCCTTGGGGCCACAGATACGCAGTATTTT. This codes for CASSLGATDTQYF.